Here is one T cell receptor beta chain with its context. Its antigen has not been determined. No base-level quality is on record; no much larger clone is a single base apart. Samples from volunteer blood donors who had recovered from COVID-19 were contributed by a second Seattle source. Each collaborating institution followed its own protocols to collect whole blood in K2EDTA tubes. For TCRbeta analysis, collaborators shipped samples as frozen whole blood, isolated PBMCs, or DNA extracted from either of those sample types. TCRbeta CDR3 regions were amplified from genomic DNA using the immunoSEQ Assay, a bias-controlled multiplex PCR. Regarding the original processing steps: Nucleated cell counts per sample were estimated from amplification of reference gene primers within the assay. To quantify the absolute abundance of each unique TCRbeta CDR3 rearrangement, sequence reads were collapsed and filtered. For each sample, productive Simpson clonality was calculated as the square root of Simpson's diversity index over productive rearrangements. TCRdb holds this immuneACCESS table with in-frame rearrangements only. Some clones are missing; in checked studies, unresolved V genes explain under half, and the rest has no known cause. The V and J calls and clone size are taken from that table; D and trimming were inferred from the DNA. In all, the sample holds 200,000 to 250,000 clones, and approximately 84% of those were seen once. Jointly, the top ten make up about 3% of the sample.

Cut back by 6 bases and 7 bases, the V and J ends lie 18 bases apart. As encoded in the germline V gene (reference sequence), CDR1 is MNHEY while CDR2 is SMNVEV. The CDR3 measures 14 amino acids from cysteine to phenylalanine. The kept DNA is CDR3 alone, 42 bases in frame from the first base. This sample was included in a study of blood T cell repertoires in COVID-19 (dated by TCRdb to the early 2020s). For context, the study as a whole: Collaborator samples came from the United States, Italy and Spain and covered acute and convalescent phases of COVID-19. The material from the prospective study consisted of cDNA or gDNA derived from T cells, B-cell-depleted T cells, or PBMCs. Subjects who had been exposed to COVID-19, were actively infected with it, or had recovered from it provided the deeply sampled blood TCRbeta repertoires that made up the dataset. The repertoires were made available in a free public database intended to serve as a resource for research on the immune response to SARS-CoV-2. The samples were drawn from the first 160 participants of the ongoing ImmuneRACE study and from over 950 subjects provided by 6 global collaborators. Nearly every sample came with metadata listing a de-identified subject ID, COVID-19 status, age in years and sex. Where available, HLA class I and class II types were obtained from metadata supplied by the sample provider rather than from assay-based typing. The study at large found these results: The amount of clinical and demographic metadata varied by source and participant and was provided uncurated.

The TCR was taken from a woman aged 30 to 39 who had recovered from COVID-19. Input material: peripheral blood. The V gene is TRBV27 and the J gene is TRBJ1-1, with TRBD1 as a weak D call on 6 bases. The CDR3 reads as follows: CASRDEQGYGEAFF. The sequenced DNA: TGTGCCAGCAGGGACGAACAGGGATATGGTGAAGCTTTCTTT.